This TCR beta chain is drawn from a study (dated by TCRdb to the mid-2010s). Trimming costs V 5 bases and J 7 bases, and their ends lie 8 bases apart. The CDR3, cysteine through phenylalanine, is 12 amino acids long. Just the 36-base CDR3 DNA is kept, in frame starting at base 1. Per the germline V gene, MNHEY is the CDR1 and SVGAGI is the CDR2. As for this clonotype: No antigen is known for it. No much larger clone exists at a distance of one base, and base qualities are not known.

The library was produced with RT-PCR. The listed sequencing device is Illumina MiSeq. The public reads were quality trimmed at Q25 with fastp and then assembled into clones with MiXCR by TCRdb, keeping productive beta chains. Rows are unified per CDR3 protein, each entry keeping the most common DNA and genes. Present in this sample are about 700,000 distinct CDR3 sequences, approximately 15% of which were seen just once. The ten largest make up roughly 3.6% of the sample. Material for sequencing was memory CD4+ T cells from blood. The chain is assembled from TRBV6-5 and TRBJ1-4; no D segment can be confidently identified. This receptor was obtained from a female donor in good health, serving as a healthy control. CDR3 reads: CASSPTREKLFF. The base sequence is TGTGCCAGCAGTCCCACGCGTGAAAAACTGTTTTTT.